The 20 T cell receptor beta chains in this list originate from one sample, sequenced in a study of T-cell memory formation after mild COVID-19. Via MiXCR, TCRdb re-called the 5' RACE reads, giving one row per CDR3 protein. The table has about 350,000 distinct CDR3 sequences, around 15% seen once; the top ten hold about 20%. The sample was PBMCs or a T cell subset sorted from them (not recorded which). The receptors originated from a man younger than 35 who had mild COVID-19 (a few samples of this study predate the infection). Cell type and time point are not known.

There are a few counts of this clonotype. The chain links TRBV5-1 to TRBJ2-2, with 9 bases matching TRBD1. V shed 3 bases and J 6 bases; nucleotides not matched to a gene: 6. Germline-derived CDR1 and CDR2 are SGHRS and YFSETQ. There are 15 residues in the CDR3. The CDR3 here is CASSSRDRVPGELFF. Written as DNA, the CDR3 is TGCGCCAGCAGCTCCCGGGACAGGGTTCCCGGGGAGCTGTTTTTT.

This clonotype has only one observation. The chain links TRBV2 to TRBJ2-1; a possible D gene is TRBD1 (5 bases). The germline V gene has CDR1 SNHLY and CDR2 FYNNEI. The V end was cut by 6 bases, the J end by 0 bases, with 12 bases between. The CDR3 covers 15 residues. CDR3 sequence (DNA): TGTGCCAGCAGGACAGACGGAGCCTCCTACAATGAGCAGTTCTTC. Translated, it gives CASRTDGASYNEQFF.

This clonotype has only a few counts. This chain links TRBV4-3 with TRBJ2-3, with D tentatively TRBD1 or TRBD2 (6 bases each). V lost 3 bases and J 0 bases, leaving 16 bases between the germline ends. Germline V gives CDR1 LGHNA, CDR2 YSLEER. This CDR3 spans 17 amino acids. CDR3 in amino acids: CASSHRPVGGSTDTQYF. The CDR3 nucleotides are TGCGCCAGCAGCCACCGCCCGGTCGGGGGCAGCACAGATACGCAGTATTTT.

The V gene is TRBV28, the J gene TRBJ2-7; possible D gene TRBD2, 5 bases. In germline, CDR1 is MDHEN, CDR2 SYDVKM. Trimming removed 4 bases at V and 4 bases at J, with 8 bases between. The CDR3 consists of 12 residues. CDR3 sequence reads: CASSSGSYEQYV. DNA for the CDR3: TGTGCCAGCAGTTCGGGATCATACGAGCAGTACGTC.

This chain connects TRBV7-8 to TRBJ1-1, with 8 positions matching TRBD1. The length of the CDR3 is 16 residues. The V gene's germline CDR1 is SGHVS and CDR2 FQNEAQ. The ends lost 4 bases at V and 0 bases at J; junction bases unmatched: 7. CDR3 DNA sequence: TGTGCCAGCAGCTCACAGGGGGAGAGGCTGAACACTGAAGCTTTCTTT. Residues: CASSSQGERLNTEAFF.

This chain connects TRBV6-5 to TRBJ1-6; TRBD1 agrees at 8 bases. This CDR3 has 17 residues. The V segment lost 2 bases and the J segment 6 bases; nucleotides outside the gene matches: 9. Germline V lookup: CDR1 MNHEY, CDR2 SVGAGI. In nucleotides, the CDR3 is TGTGCCAGCAGTTACACCACAGGGGGGAGAGGTAATTCACCCCTCCACTTT. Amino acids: CASSYTTGGRGNSPLHF.

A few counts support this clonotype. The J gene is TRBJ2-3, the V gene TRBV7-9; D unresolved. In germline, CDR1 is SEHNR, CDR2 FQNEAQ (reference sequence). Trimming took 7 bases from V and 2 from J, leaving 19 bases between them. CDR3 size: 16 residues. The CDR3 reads CASTLVQGSPTDTQYF. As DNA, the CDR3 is TGTGCCAGCACCCTAGTCCAAGGGTCCCCCACAGATACGCAGTATTTT. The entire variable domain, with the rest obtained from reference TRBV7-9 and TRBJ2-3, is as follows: DTGVSQNPRHKITKRGQNVTFRCDPISEHNRLYWYRQTLGQGPEFLTYFQNEAQLEKSRLLSDRFSAERPKGSFSTLEIQRTEQGDSAMYLCASTLVQGSPTDTQYFGPGTRLTVL.

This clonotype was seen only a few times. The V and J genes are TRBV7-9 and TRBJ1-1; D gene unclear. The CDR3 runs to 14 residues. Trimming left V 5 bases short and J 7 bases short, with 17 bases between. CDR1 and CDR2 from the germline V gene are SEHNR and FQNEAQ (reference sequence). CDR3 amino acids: CASSAPFPGFEAFF. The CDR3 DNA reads TGTGCCAGCAGCGCCCCGTTTCCGGGTTTTGAAGCTTTCTTT.

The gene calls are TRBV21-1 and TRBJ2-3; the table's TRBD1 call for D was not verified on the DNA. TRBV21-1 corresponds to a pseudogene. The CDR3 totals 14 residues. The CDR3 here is CASSKAGGTDTQYF. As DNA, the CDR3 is TGTGCCAGCAGCAAAGCAGGGGGCACAGATACGCAGTATTTT.

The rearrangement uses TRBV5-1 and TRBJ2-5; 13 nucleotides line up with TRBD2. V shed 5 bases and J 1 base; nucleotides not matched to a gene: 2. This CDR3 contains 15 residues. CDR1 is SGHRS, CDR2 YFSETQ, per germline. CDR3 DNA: TGCGCCAGCAGGGGACTAGCGGGGAGCCAAGAGACCCAGTACTTC. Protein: CASRGLAGSQETQYF. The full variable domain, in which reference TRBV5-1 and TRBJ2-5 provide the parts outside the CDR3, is KAGVTQTPRYLIKTRGQQVTLSCSPISGHRSVSWYQQTPGQGLQFLFEYFSETQRNKGNFPGRFSGRQFSNSRSEMNVSTLELGDSALYLCASRGLAGSQETQYFGPGTRLLVL.

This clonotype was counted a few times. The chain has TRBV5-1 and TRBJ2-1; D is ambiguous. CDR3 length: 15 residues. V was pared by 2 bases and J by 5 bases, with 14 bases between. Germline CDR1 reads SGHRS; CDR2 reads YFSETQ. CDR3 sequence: CASSLGRLADNEQFF. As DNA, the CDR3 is TGCGCCAGCAGCTTAGGCCGGTTGGCCGACAATGAGCAGTTCTTC. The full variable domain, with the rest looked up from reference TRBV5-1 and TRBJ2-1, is KAGVTQTPRYLIKTRGQQVTLSCSPISGHRSVSWYQQTPGQGLQFLFEYFSETQRNKGNFPGRFSGRQFSNSRSEMNVSTLELGDSALYLCASSLGRLADNEQFFGPGTRLTVL.

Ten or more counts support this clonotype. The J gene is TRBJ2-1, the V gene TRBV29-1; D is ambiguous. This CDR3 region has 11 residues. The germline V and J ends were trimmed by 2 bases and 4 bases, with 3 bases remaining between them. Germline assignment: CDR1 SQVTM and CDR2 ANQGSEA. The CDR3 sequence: CSVERYNEQFF. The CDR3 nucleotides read TGCAGCGTTGAACGGTACAATGAGCAGTTCTTC.

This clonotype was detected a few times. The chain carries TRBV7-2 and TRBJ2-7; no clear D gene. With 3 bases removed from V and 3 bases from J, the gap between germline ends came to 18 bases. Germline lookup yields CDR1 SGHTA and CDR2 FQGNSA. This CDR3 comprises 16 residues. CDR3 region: CASSFGPPGDYYEQYF. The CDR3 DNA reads TGTGCCAGCAGCTTCGGACCCCCAGGAGATTACTACGAGCAGTACTTC.

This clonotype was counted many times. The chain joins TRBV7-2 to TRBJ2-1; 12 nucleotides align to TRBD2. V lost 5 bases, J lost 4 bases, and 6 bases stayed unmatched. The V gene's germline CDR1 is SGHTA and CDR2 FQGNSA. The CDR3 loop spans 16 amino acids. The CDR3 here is CASSKPSGGAYNEQFF. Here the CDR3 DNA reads TGTGCCAGCAGCAAACCTAGCGGGGGGGCATACAATGAGCAGTTCTTC.

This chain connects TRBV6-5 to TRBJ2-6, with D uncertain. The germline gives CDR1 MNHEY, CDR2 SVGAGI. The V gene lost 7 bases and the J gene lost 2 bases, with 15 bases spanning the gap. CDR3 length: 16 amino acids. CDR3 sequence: CASTRYGETGANVLTF. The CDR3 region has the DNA TGTGCCAGCACCCGTTACGGCGAAACTGGGGCCAACGTCCTGACTTTC.

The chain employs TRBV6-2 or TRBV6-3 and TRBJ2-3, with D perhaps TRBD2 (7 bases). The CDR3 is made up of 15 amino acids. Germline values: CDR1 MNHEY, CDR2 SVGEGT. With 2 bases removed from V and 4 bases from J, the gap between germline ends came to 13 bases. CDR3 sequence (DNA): TGTGCCAGCAGTTACGGAAGGGGGGGTGCAGATACGCAGTATTTT. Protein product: CASSYGRGGADTQYF.

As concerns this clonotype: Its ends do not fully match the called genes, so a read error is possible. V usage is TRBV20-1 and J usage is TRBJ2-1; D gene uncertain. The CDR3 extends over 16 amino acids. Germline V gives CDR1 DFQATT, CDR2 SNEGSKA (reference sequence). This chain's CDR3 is CSARERGSPFYYEQFF. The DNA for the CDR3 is TGCAGTGCTAGAGAGAGAGGTAGCCCCTTCTACTATGAGCAGTTCTTC.

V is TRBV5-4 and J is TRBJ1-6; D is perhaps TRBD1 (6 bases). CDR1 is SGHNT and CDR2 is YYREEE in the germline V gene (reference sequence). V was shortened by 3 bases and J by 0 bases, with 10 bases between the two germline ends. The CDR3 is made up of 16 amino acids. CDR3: CASSSGAGSYNSPLHF. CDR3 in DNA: TGTGCCAGCAGCTCGGGGGCGGGCTCCTATAATTCACCCCTCCACTTT.

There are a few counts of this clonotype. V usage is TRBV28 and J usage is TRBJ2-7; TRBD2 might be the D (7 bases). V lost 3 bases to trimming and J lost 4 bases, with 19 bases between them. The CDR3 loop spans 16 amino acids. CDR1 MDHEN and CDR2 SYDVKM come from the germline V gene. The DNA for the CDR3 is TGTGCCAGCAGTTTTCGGGGGGCCACTTACCCTTACGAGCAGTACGTC. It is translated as CASSFRGATYPYEQYV.

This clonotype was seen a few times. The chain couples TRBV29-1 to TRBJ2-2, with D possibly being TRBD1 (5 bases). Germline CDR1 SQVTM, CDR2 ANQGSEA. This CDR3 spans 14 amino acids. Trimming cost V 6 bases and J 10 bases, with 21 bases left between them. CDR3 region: CSVAYRPDTLELFF. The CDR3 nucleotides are TGCAGCGTCGCATACAGGCCCGATACCTTGGAGCTGTTTTTT.